This T cell receptor (beta chain) comes out of a study of response to subunit inactivated influenza vaccine. Using its own MiXCR run on the RT-PCR reads, TCRdb lists one record per CDR3 protein. The data show around 710,000 distinct CDR3 sequences, about 14% seen once. This clonotype came up many times. Trimming removed 0 bases from V and 8 bases from J, with 17 bases in between. There are 15 residues in the CDR3. CDR1 is SGHRS, CDR2 YFSETQ, per germline. This sample comprised PBMCs from blood, obtained 14 to 15 days before vaccination. This receptor was taken from a man aged 50 or older who received an inactivated influenza vaccine. The chain joins TRBV5-1 to TRBJ1-2, with a weak D call TRBD1 (5 bases). CDR3: CASSLELPGHRGYTF. In DNA form, the CDR3 reads TGCGCCAGCAGCTTGGAGCTTCCAGGGCATCGAGGCTACACCTTC.